What follows are 20 T cell receptor beta chains derived from one specimen sequenced in a study of CD8 T cells in Susac syndrome. RNA totalling about 0.45 to 1 ug underwent reverse transcription with random hexamers. TCRdb independently ran MiXCR on the immunoSEQ multiplex PCR reads; one entry per CDR3 protein. Among 200,000 to 250,000 distinct CDR3 sequences listed, around 93% were seen once. Sequencing was done on a sample of CD4+ T cells from PBMCs. All receptors come from a human donor with multiple sclerosis.

This clonotype has a single count. This sequence joins TRBV12-3 or TRBV12-4 and TRBJ2-5; a possible D gene is TRBD1 (5 bases). This CDR3 is built from 14 residues. The V and J ends lost 4 bases and 5 bases respectively, with 14 bases between them. The CDR3 loop reads CASSSAGLEETQYF. In DNA form, the CDR3 reads TGTGCCAGCAGTTCTGCAGGGCTGGAGGAGACCCAGTACTTC.

The CDR3 DNA sequence: TGTGCCATCAGTGAGTCTGACATAAGGGACTATGGCTACACCTTC. Its protein is CAISESDIRDYGYTF. V gene TRBV10-3 combines with J gene TRBJ1-2; D remains unclear. This CDR3 contains 15 residues. Germline V gene data show CDR1 as ENHRY and CDR2 as SYGVKD. The V gene lost 0 bases and the J gene lost 3 bases, with 11 bases spanning the gap.

V and J are TRBV7-8 and TRBJ1-4; D is undetermined. Trimming stripped 3 bases from V and 7 bases from J, with 15 bases between. Germline loops: CDR1 SGHVS, CDR2 FQNEAQ. This CDR3 region has 15 residues. CDR3 sequence reads: CASSLAHLAGEKLFF. The CDR3 nucleotides read TGTGCCAGCAGCTTGGCCCATCTCGCAGGTGAAAAACTGTTTTTT.

The chain uses TRBV7-8 and TRBJ2-5, with 7 positions matching TRBD1. The CDR3 totals 14 residues. The germline V gene encodes CDR1 SGHVS and CDR2 FQNEAQ. The V and J ends lost 2 bases and 2 bases, in that order; junction bases with no gene match: 2. This CDR3 is CASSLRDSQETQYF. CDR3 nucleotides: TGTGCCAGCAGCTTAAGGGACAGTCAAGAGACCCAGTACTTC.

This clonotype was detected a few times. This rearrangement joins TRBV12-3 or TRBV12-4 to TRBJ1-1; unclear D gene. The V and J ends lost 1 base and 1 base respectively, with 7 bases between them. This CDR3 spans 14 amino acids. CDR3 coding DNA: TGTGCCAGCAGTTTAGAGGCCGAGAACACTGAAGCTTTCTTT. Translating it yields CASSLEAENTEAFF.

The chain combines TRBV12-3 or TRBV12-4 with TRBJ1-2; D is uncertain. The V end was cut by 7 bases, the J end by 2 bases, with 11 bases between. The CDR3 is 13 amino acids. In DNA, the CDR3 is TGTGCCAGCATGTCCCGGGGAAACTATGGCTACACCTTC. Its protein is CASMSRGNYGYTF.

This clonotype appeared a single time. V gene TRBV5-6 combines with J gene TRBJ2-6; D call uncertain. Germline loops: CDR1 SGHDT, CDR2 YYEEEE. Trimming took off 7 bases at V and 0 bases at J, with 14 bases between the two ends. CDR3 length equals 16 residues. CDR3 nucleotides: TGTGCCAGCGGCAAACGGACCTACTCTGGGGCCAACGTCCTGACTTTC. Its protein product is CASGKRTYSGANVLTF.

V gene TRBV30 combines with J gene TRBJ2-1; a possible D gene is TRBD2 (5 bases). CDR1 is GTSNPN and CDR2 is SVGIG in the germline V gene (reference sequence). This CDR3 contains 12 residues. The germline V and J ends were trimmed by 1 base and 6 bases, with 7 bases remaining between them. CDR3 bases: TGTGCCTGGAGTGGAGGAGGCAATGAGCAGTTCTTC. Protein sequence: CAWSGGGNEQFF.

The V and J genes are TRBV27 and TRBJ2-7; D is ambiguous. The V gene's germline CDR1 is MNHEY and CDR2 SMNVEV (reference sequence). The V end lost 2 bases, the J end lost 4 bases, and 12 bases lay between the germline ends. The CDR3 runs to 14 residues. The CDR3 region is CASSLLGPEYEQYF. In DNA form, the CDR3 reads TGTGCCAGCAGTTTACTTGGACCGGAATACGAGCAGTACTTC.

The CDR3 spells CASMGQFENTEAFF. In DNA form, the CDR3 reads TGTGCCAGTATGGGACAGTTTGAGAACACTGAAGCTTTCTTT. The V and J genes are TRBV19 and TRBJ1-1, with TRBD1 identical over 7 bases. The V and J ends lost 7 bases and 1 base, in that order; junction bases with no gene match: 6. Germline CDR1 and CDR2: LNHDA and SQIVND (reference sequence). The CDR3 loop spans 14 amino acids.

The chain is built from TRBV2 and TRBJ2-5; 8 bases fit TRBD2. With V trimmed by 6 bases and J by 3 bases, 12 bases remained unmatched. The CDR3 covers 16 residues. The germline CDR1 and CDR2 sequences are SNHLY and FYNNEI. The CDR3 is CASRSPSSGSKETQYF. The CDR3 region has the DNA TGTGCCAGCAGGAGTCCTTCTAGCGGGTCAAAAGAGACCCAGTACTTC.

V usage is TRBV5-4 and J usage is TRBJ2-3; 8 bases fit TRBD1. The junction had 3 bases not matched to a gene; V was cut back by 2 bases and J by 4 bases. Germline V lookup: CDR1 SGHNT, CDR2 YYREEE (reference sequence). The CDR3 runs 14 residues. The CDR3 region has the DNA TGTGCCAGCAGCTTCAGGACAGGGTCAGATACGCAGTATTTT. Its protein is CASSFRTGSDTQYF.

In DNA form, the CDR3 reads TGTGCCACCAGCCCAAGAGGAGGGGCCAGCAATCAGCCCCAGCATTTT. Its protein is CATSPRGGASNQPQHF. The chain joins TRBV15 to TRBJ1-5; tentatively, D is TRBD1 (5 bases). The V end was cut by 5 bases, the J end by 1 base, with 15 bases between. The germline V gene encodes CDR1 LNHNV and CDR2 YYDKDF (reference sequence). The CDR3 has 16 amino acids.

The J gene is TRBJ2-1, the V gene TRBV5-1; the match to TRBD2 covers 13 bases. CDR3 length: 16 amino acids. Germline values: CDR1 SGHRS, CDR2 YFSETQ. V was clipped by 1 base and J by 7 bases; unmatched bases: 5. The chain's CDR3 is CASSLKLAGGPNEQFF. The CDR3, as DNA: TGCGCCAGCAGCTTGAAACTAGCGGGAGGGCCGAATGAGCAGTTCTTC.

The J gene is TRBJ2-3, the V gene TRBV12-3 or TRBV12-4; D is possibly TRBD2 (6 bases). The CDR3 contains 15 residues. Trimming pared 6 bases from V and 7 bases from J, leaving 20 bases between. Here the CDR3 reads CASSPTGTGANTQYF. The CDR3 nucleotides are TGTGCCAGCAGCCCCACCGGGACTGGGGCAAATACGCAGTATTTT.

This chain links TRBV29-1 with TRBJ2-1, with TRBD1 matching over 9 bases. The CDR3 is made up of 14 amino acids. CDR1 SQVTM and CDR2 ANQGSEA come from the germline V gene. V lost 7 bases and J lost 3; bases outside the gene matches: 7. CDR3 DNA: TGCAGCGCCACAGGGGGCCATTTCTACAATGAGCAGTTCTTC. The encoded protein is CSATGGHFYNEQFF.

The chain recombines TRBV25-1 with TRBJ2-7; D unresolved. From germline, CDR1 is MGHDK and CDR2 SYGVNS. V lost 5 bases to trimming and J lost 3 bases, with 5 bases between them. The CDR3 runs 11 residues. The CDR3 DNA reads as TGTGCCAGCAGTTCACACTACGAGCAGTACGTC. As protein: CASSSHYEQYV.

The rearrangement uses TRBV20-1 and TRBJ2-1, with 9 bases that match TRBD2. Trimming at V came to 7 bases and at J to 6 bases, leaving 7 bases not matched to a gene. Per the germline V gene, CDR1 is DFQATT and CDR2 is SNEGSKA (reference sequence). The CDR3 is made up of 13 amino acids. As DNA, the CDR3 is TGCAGTGTAGCGGGAGTGGGAGGCAATGAGCAGTTCTTC. Encoded protein: CSVAGVGGNEQFF.

The chain combines TRBV29-1 with TRBJ2-2; 14 bases are shared with TRBD2. From germline, CDR1 is SQVTM and CDR2 ANQGSEA. J lost 2 bases, V lost 5 bases, and 4 bases had no gene match. This CDR3 contains 16 residues. The CDR3 here is CSVWGLAGVNTGELFF. The CDR3 coding sequence is TGCAGCGTTTGGGGACTAGCGGGAGTTAACACCGGGGAGCTGTTTTTT.

As DNA, the CDR3 is TGTGCCAGCAGCCAAGATGGGGTAGCGCTAAACACCGGGGAGCTGTTTTTT. Amino acid sequence: CASSQDGVALNTGELFF. The chain couples TRBV3-1 to TRBJ2-2; D is possibly TRBD2 (5 bases). The germline CDR1 and CDR2 sequences are LGHDT and YNNKEL (reference sequence). Between the trimmed V and J ends, which lost 0 bases and 2 bases, there was a span of 13 bases. The CDR3 consists of 17 residues.